One and the same sample provided the 9 T cell receptor beta chains below, sequenced in a study of blood T cell repertoires in COVID-19. Libraries were prepared by immunoSEQ multiplex PCR; TCRdb keeps only in-frame clonotypes and omits some of them. The sample holds some 150,000 clones, over 80% seen once. Sequenced: peripheral blood. These receptor sequences come from a man in his fifties with active COVID-19.

The chain combines TRBV7-8 with TRBJ1-3, with D tentatively TRBD1 (5 bases). The CDR3 consists of 13 residues. Trimming shortened V by 8 bases and J by 0 bases, and 8 bases separated the two germline ends. From germline, CDR1 is SGHVS and CDR2 FQNEAQ. This CDR3 reads CASAQGSGNTIYF. The CDR3 coding sequence is TGTGCCAGCGCTCAGGGCTCTGGAAACACCATATATTTT.

This clone was counted a few times. The V call is TRBV5-1, the J call TRBJ2-3; TRBD2 matches 8 bases. CDR1 and CDR2 from the germline V gene are SGHRS and YFSETQ. The CDR3 runs to 18 residues. The junction had 16 bases not matched to a gene; V was cut back by 3 bases and J by 4 bases. In nucleotides, the CDR3 is TGCGCCAGCAGCTGGCCCCCTGGAGGCGGGGGGCGGGCAGATACGCAGTATTTT. It yields the protein CASSWPPGGGGRADTQYF.

The CDR3 DNA is TGTGCCAGCAGCAGGACGAACACCGGGGAGCTGTTTTTT. This sequence encodes CASSRTNTGELFF. This rearrangement joins TRBV6-5 to TRBJ2-2; D gene unclear. CDR1 is MNHEY and CDR2 is SVGAGI in the germline V gene. V was shortened by 6 bases and J by 0 bases, with 5 bases between the two germline ends. This CDR3 has 13 amino acids.

This rearrangement joins TRBV10-3 to TRBJ2-3; 13 positions match TRBD2. With 6 bases clipped from V and 2 bases from J, the junction kept 5 bases outside the gene matches. The CDR3 is made up of 16 amino acids. Looked up from germline, CDR1 is ENHRY and CDR2 is SYGVKD. This chain's CDR3 is CAISEGLAGVTDTQYF. Written as DNA, the CDR3 is TGTGCCATCAGCGAAGGACTAGCGGGGGTCACAGATACGCAGTATTTT.

On this clone itself: At one end the junction does not follow the germline gene, possibly because of a read error. The chain recombines TRBV5-8 with TRBJ1-2; D might be TRBD1 (5 bases). Germline CDR1 is SGHTS and CDR2 is YDEGEE. The CDR3 totals 14 residues. The CDR3 sequence: CASSLGRGGGRDHF. The CDR3 DNA reads TGTGCCAGCAGCTTGGGAAGGGGAGGAGGCAGGGACCACTTC. The full variable domain, in which reference TRBV5-8 and TRBJ1-2 provide the parts outside the CDR3, is EAGVTQSPTHLIKTRGQQATLRCSPISGHTSVYWYQQALGLGLQFLLWYDEGEERNRGNFPPRFSGRQFPNYSSELNVNALELEDSALYLCASSLGRGGGRDHFGSGTRLTVV.

This clone has a single count. The chain carries TRBV18 and TRBJ2-2; TRBD2 aligns across 10 bases. The germline CDR1 and CDR2 sequences are KGHSH and LQKENI. There are 16 residues in the CDR3. V shed 4 bases, J shed 5 bases, and the junction held 7 bases outside the gene matches. CDR3 amino acids: CASSLSSGSATGELFF. The CDR3 DNA reads TGTGCCAGCTCACTCTCTAGCGGGAGCGCTACCGGGGAGCTGTTTTTT.

This sequence joins TRBV5-4 and TRBJ1-1; D ambiguous. The CDR3 is 13 amino acids. CDR1 is SGHNT and CDR2 is YYREEE in the germline V gene (reference sequence). Between the trimmed V and J ends, which lost 5 bases and 0 bases, there was a span of 8 bases. This CDR3 is CASSSLMNTEAFF. CDR3 nucleotides: TGTGCCAGCAGTTCCCTTATGAACACTGAAGCTTTCTTT.

This clone has just one count. The chain is built from TRBV6-2 or TRBV6-3 and TRBJ1-2, with D hard to call. CDR3 length: 15 residues. The ends were cut back, 5 bases at V and 3 bases at J, with 16 bases in the middle. From germline, CDR1 is MNHEY and CDR2 SVGEGT. The CDR3 protein is CASSPSGEDDYGYTF. The CDR3 coding sequence is TGTGCCAGCAGTCCCTCCGGGGAAGACGACTATGGCTACACCTTC.

The chain is built from TRBV19 and TRBJ1-6, with TRBD1 identical over 8 bases. Germline lookup yields CDR1 LNHDA and CDR2 SQIVND (reference sequence). The V and J ends lost 7 bases and 7 bases, in that order; junction bases with no gene match: 3. The CDR3 contains 13 residues. The CDR3 protein is CASNRDRNSPLHF. Written as DNA, the CDR3 is TGTGCCAGTAATCGGGACAGGAATTCACCCCTCCACTTT.